This T cell receptor (beta chain) came from a study of T-cell reconstitution after alpha-beta-depleted transplantation in children. The germline V gene encodes CDR1 KGHDR and CDR2 SFDVKD. This CDR3 comprises 16 residues. Trimming cost V 3 bases and J 6 bases; bases outside gene matches: 1. During its preparation, the TCRbeta library received unique molecular identifiers. TCRdb processed the PCR reads anew with MiXCR; each CDR3 protein has one entry. The sample consists of around 110,000 distinct CDR3 sequences, 10% of them appearing once. The rearrangement uses TRBV24-1 and TRBJ2-1, with TRBD2 matching over 16 bases. The input for sequencing was PBMCs, taken before TCRalphabeta/CD19-depleted stem cell transplant. This TCR derives from a boy aged 2 to 10 with acute lymphoblastic leukemia, due to receive a stem cell transplant. The CDR3 here is CATSDGTSGRVNEQFF. In DNA, the CDR3 is TGTGCCACCAGTGATGGGACTAGCGGGAGGGTCAATGAGCAGTTCTTC.